The present entry profiles one T cell receptor (beta chain) with its context. J lost 0 bases, V lost 4 bases, and 5 bases had no gene match. CDR1 is MGHRA, CDR2 YSYEKL, per germline. CDR3 length: 17 amino acids. The protocol was immunoSEQ multiplex PCR, while the TCRdb copy is restricted to in-frame clones and leaves out a portion. The sample has a few hundred thousand clones, over 75% seen once. This entry comes from a study of blood T cell repertoires in COVID-19. Study background: Donors in the United States, Italy and Spain gave samples during acute or convalescent COVID-19. PBMCs, B-cell-depleted T cells, or T cells were the source of the cDNA or gDNA that made up the material.

Participants' reported clinical history set cohort assignment. Material: PBMCs or T cells enriched from blood (not recorded which). The TCR was taken from a woman aged 25 to 39 who had recovered from COVID-19. The J gene is TRBJ2-1, the V gene TRBV4-1, with 11 bases fitting TRBD2. The CDR3 sequence: CASSRAGLAVSYNEQFF. CDR3 coding DNA: TGCGCCAGCAGCCGAGCGGGACTAGCGGTCTCCTACAATGAGCAGTTCTTC.